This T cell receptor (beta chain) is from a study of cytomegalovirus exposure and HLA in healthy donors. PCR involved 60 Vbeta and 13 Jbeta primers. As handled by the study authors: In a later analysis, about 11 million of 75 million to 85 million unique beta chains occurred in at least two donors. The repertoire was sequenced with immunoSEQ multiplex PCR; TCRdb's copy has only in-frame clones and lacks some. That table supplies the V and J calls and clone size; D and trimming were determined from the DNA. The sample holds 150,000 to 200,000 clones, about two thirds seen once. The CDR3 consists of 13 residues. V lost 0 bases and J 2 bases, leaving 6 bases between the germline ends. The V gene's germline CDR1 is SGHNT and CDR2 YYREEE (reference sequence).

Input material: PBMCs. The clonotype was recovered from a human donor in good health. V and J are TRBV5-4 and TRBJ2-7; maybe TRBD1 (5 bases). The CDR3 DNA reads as TGTGCCAGCAGCTTGGCAGGGACCTACGAGCAGTACTTC. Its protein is CASSLAGTYEQYF.